This record covers a single T cell receptor beta chain. The data are from a study of cytomegalovirus exposure and HLA in healthy donors. Use of 60 Vbeta and 13 Jbeta primers characterized the PCR. TCRdb keeps only in-frame clones here, not all; method: immunoSEQ multiplex PCR. The sample totals approximately 110,000 clones. The CDR3 has 17 residues. With 0 bases removed from V and 4 bases from J, the gap between germline ends came to 13 bases. Germline CDR1 reads MNHEY; CDR2 reads SMNVEV (reference sequence). The chain joins TRBV27 to TRBJ2-6, with D possibly being TRBD2 (5 bases). This TCR was recovered from a man aged 35 to 55 in good health and CMV-seronegative. What was sequenced was PBMCs. CDR3 DNA sequence: TGTGCCAGCAGTTTATCCGGCCGACCGGGGGGGGCCAACGTCCTGACTTTC. It yields the protein CASSLSGRPGGANVLTF.